This entry concerns a single TCR beta chain. V lost 4 bases and J 0 bases, leaving 9 bases between the germline ends. CDR1 and CDR2 (germline): ENHRY, SYGVKD. This CDR3 spans 14 amino acids. The sample comes from a study of T cells in narcolepsy. Method: immunoSEQ multiplex PCR; TCRdb's copy keeps in-frame clones and lacks some. Here the sample spans around 24,000 clones, roughly four fifths being singletons. The sequenced sample was CD45RA- memory CD4+ T cells from PBMCs. The V and J genes are TRBV10-3 and TRBJ1-1; D remains unclear. The sequence was collected from a human donor with narcolepsy. The CDR3 sequence: CAISGGVMNTEAFF. CDR3 DNA: TGTGCCATCAGTGGTGGAGTAATGAACACTGAAGCTTTCTTT.